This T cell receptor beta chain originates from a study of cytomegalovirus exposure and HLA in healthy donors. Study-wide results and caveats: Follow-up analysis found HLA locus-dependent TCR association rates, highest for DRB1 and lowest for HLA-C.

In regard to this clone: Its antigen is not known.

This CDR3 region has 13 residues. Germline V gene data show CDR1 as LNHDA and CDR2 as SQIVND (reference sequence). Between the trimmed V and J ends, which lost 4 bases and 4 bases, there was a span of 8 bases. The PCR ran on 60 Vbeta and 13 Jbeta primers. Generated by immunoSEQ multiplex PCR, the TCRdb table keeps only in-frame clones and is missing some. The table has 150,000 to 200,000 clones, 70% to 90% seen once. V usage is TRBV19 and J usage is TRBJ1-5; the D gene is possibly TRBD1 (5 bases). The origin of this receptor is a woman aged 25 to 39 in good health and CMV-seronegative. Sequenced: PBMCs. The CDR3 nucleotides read TGTGCCAGTAGTAGCCAGGGTAATCAGCCCCAGCATTTT. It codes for CASSSQGNQPQHF.